This T cell receptor beta chain is drawn from a study of T cell repertoires in cytomegalovirus infection. V shed 5 bases and J 5 bases; nucleotides not matched to a gene: 5. The CDR3 has 14 amino acids. Germline CDR1 MDHEN, CDR2 SYDVKM. TCRdb independently ran MiXCR on the reads; one entry per CDR3 protein. The table includes about 600,000 distinct CDR3 sequences, 24% detected once. Sequenced sample: CD8+ T cells from PBMCs. The rearrangement joins TRBV28 to TRBJ1-5; 8 bases are shared with TRBD1. The TCR originated in a human donor in good health (CMV status not recorded). Some clones in this sample may be carry-over from other donors' samples. The CDR3 region has the DNA TGTGCCAGCAGTCCCAGGGGGCTGGATCAGCCCCAGCATTTT. Translation gives CASSPRGLDQPQHF.